This TCR beta chain was sequenced for a study of cytomegalovirus exposure and HLA in healthy donors (dated by TCRdb to about 2017). Regarding the complete study: In an earlier analysis of under 750 of the donors, 276 Gb of sequence data and about 110 million unique TCR beta sequences from some 170 million T cells were reported. An early release that covered fewer than 750 HLA-typed donors contained approximately 300 gigabases of sequencing data and some 87 million unique TCR sequences. Of the roughly 400 genotyped donors, over 65% fell in the genetic ancestry cluster associated with self-reported Caucasian donors. The aim of the study was to test whether cataloging public T cell receptors could identify signatures of past pathogen exposure. The study used immunosequencing to profile the T cell repertoires of 666 subjects and linked those repertoires to cytomegalovirus serostatus. Besides the first cohort of approximately 710 subjects, a separate validation cohort made up of roughly 130 different subjects was used. High-throughput TCR immunosequencing, statistical association of individual TCRs with disease status, and machine learning were combined to predict cytomegalovirus infection status. A later analysis re-examined previously published TCR beta repertoires from roughly 650 donors and added high-resolution HLA genotyping to investigate patterns of TCR occurrence. In the later analysis, no new phenotypic data were used to find candidate immune exposures; instead, reliance was placed on TCR beta sequences and their occurrence across donors. An earlier analysis of around 540 of the donors applied high-throughput TCR beta sequencing to assess whether each TCR beta V gene segment acted as functional or pseudogenic. Alongside the repertoire data, information on donor age, sex, ethnicity and CMV serostatus was compiled. A later genetic analysis used genome-wide SNP genotypes for about 60% of the 666 donors, treating that subset as a discovery cohort. All discovery cohort repertoires had been generated using a single sequencing platform. HLA typing covered class I and class II loci at four-digit resolution. Typing coverage differed by locus: A, B, C, DRB1 and DQB1 were typed in about 629-630 donors, DQA1 in 500 to 550, DPA1 in roughly 590, and DPB1 in just under 480. Four to six DR-DQ haplotypes were handled as single units for association and clustering, since linkage in the cohort was strong. Among 300 to 450 genotyped donors of the cohort, an average of approximately 230,000 unique TCR beta nucleotide sequences were sequenced per donor, around 20% of them non-productive.

The investigation overall reported the following: A further reported finding was that TCR beta sequences accurately predicted the HLA-A and HLA-B alleles for most subjects in the first cohort. In a later analysis, HLA-associated TCR beta chains were found to be more clonally expanded and to have lower generation probabilities than equally common non-associated chains. According to a later analysis, parvovirus B19, influenza, CMV and Epstein-Barr virus appeared linked to several top co-occurrence clusters. This cohort had only TCR beta chains sequenced, and the lack of alpha or paired-chain data limited which features could be detected. The classifier was reported to diagnose cytomegalovirus status with high specificity and sensitivity in both the original and validation cohorts. Sequencing depth was assumed to be roughly uniform across donors in the presence/absence analyses, though that assumption may not hold. Most CMV-associated TCR beta chains appeared to be HLA-restricted in a later analysis, and the HLA associations seemed to be driven largely by CMV exposure. Because HLA typing was missing for some donors at each locus, association tests included only the typed subset. Most TCR sequences were observed very rarely across donors, whereas some public TCRs were present in many individuals. Linkage disequilibrium might explain the correlated functional status among segregating V segments, but an unknown experimental factor could not be excluded. In vitro tests confirmed that three of the cytomegalovirus-associated TCR beta chains recognize cytomegalovirus antigens. In a later analysis, the rate of TCR association differed among HLA loci, with DRB1 alleles having the most associated TCRs and HLA-C alleles having the fewest. It was suggested by the authors that the approach could potentially be generalized to other disease states and immunological phenotypes. Because counts were too low, around 17 rarely observed V segments, including chromosome 9 orphons, were left out of the earlier analysis of approximately 500 of the donors. The study listed approximately 160 TCR beta chains as associated with cytomegalovirus. Specific HLA alleles were associated with 15,000 to 20,000 TCR beta sequences at a false discovery rate of 0.05 in a later analysis. The sequencing pipeline was judged likely to have produced a cluster of highly shared sequence variants as a technical artifact. Assigning TCR associations to individual alleles was difficult when HLA alleles, especially DR and DQ, strongly co-occurred. In an earlier analysis of approximately 590 of the donors, most TCR beta V segments appeared in productive rearrangements about 87% or about 30% of the time, broadly matching IMGT annotations. According to a later genetic analysis, donors in an Asian-associated ancestry cluster had fewer N-insertions in productive TCRs than the approximately 630-donor mean. V-gene and J-gene trimming of TCR beta chains was associated with a missense DCLRE1C variant in a later genetic analysis, and the association was replicated in an independent cohort. For the cohort, immune exposure information was limited to CMV serostatus.

Comments on this clone: The specificity of this receptor is unknown. Within one base of it there is no much larger clone, and no base qualities were kept.

The cohort was made up of roughly 670 healthy bone marrow donors. Cohort members were all nominally healthy when sampled, although unrecorded immune exposures were likely present. The donor tested CMV seropositive, placing the donor among the 310 or so seropositive members of the cohort. A peripheral blood sample was collected from each donor, and TCR beta sequencing was performed on peripheral blood mononuclear cells. The Qiagen DNeasy Blood Extraction Kit was used to extract genomic DNA from the blood cell samples. The protocol used for the library was the immunoSEQ multiplex PCR assay. A mixture of 60 forward primers for TCR Vbeta segments and 13 reverse primers for TCR Jbeta segments was used in the multiplex PCR. The CDR3 region of rearranged TCR beta genes was amplified from genomic DNA by a multiplex PCR assay. The Illumina HiSeq System was used to sequence the amplified TCR beta libraries as 87-base-pair reads. On the study's bioinformatics: A later analysis tallied 70 million to 100 million unique TCR beta chains across the 666 repertoires, and approximately 9.9 million of those chains were shared by two or more donors. Raw reads were error-corrected and collapsed into unique sequences by a nearest-neighbor algorithm in which closely related sequences were merged to remove PCR and sequencing errors. To assign V, D and J gene segments, CDR3 sequences were aligned to IMGT reference sequences. For a sequence to be retained, at least a six-nucleotide match to both a V gene segment and a J gene segment was required. Rearrangements were classified as productive when the CDR3 lacked stop codons and remained in frame with V and J, and all other rearrangements were classified as non-productive. CDR3 was defined according to IMGT convention as the region running from the second conserved V-encoded cysteine to the conserved J-encoded phenylalanine. The earlier analysis of 587 of the donors excluded any sequence lacking an unambiguous match to a single V gene segment. An earlier analysis of 500 to 700 of the donors classified V segments as functional when productive rearrangements were above 56.7% and as segregating when the standard deviation between donors was above 5%. A statistical classification framework was built to diagnose cytomegalovirus status from the catalog of TCR beta chain sequences. A later analysis assigned V and J genes by comparing TCR nucleotide sequences with IMGT/GENE-DB human TR gene sequences. The TCRdist pipeline was used in a later analysis to assign CDR3 sequences and most-parsimonious VDJ recombination scenarios. In a later analysis, each TCR beta chain was defined by its CDR3 amino acid sequence together with its V-gene family, and reads lacking a unique V-gene family were excluded. In a later analysis, 550 to 650 highly shared, low-generation-probability nucleotide sequences were removed to address suspected cross-contamination and a sequencing artifact. A later analysis calculated a clonal expansion index for each public chain from normalized within-repertoire ranks of inferred template counts. In a later analysis, generation probabilities were computed with a VDJ recombination model fitted to out-of-frame rearrangements, and the resulting probabilities were checked against IGoR. Hypergeometric tests were used in a later analysis to score TCR-TCR, TCR-HLA and TCR-CMV co-occurrence, with a repertoire-size bias correction applied to the TCR pairs. False discovery rates were estimated in a later analysis by permuting HLA or CMV assignments 20 times. A later analysis grouped co-occurring TCRs with DBSCAN, adding TCRdist sequence similarity when clustering within HLA-allele-positive subsets. Co-occurrence clustering excluded repertoires with fewer than 30,000 or more than 120,000 public chains, plus five with anomalous nucleotide sharing. TCRdb obtained this table from immuneACCESS and retained in-frame rearrangements with V and J assigned. These tables miss some clones; where compared with another copy, unresolved V genes account for less than half of the shortfall, and the remainder is unexplained. V, J and clone size were drawn from that table, and D and trimming were deduced from the DNA. The sample data list roughly 140,000 clones, and about 78% of these were observed just once. The top ten hold around 7% of the sample.

The origin of this receptor is a man aged 35-49 years in good health and CMV-seropositive. What was sequenced was PBMCs.

The sequenced DNA is TGTGCCACCAGCACGAGGACGACCGGGACTAGAGGGGTGGGAGATACGCAGTATTTT. Translation gives CATSTRTTGTRGVGDTQYF. Rearrangement joined TRBV15 to TRBJ2-3, with TRBD2 identical over 8 junction bases. CDR1 and CDR2, per the germline V gene (reference sequence), are LNHNV and YYDKDF. V ends up 4 bases short and J 5 bases short, with an unmatched junction base count of 20. The CDR3 runs 19 amino acids, cysteine and phenylalanine included. This entry keeps only the CDR3 DNA: 57 bases, framed from base 1.